This is a list of T cell receptor beta chains from one sample in a study of CD8 T cells in ankylosing spondylitis. MiXCR was run by TCRdb on the 5' RACE reads, yielding one entry per CDR3 protein. The repertoire has 300,000 to 400,000 distinct CDR3 sequences, around 20% of them found once; the top ten carry approximately 14%. Material: blood, either unsorted or a sorted T cell fraction (not recorded which). Every receptor here comes from a male donor with ankylosing spondylitis or in good health (not recorded which). Both conserved end residues are part of each CDR3. Fields, in order: CDR3 length, V gene, clone size, D gene, J gene, CDR3 protein, CDR3 DNA. D genes are given only for firm matches. Size tells how often a clone was seen (once, few, many) or the class of an expanded clone, and some rows leave it out.

14	TRBV7-9	NA	NA	TRBJ2-3	CASSYGTGADTQYF	TGTGCCAGCAGCTACGGGACGGGTGCGGATACGCAGTATTTT
16	TRBV29-1	NA	TRBD2	TRBJ2-3	CSVGTSGGAGTDTQYF	TGCAGCGTTGGGACTAGCGGGGGGGCCGGTACAGATACGCAGTATTTT
13	TRBV2	NA	NA	TRBJ2-1	CASSEASVNEQFF	TGTGCCAGCAGTGAGGCTAGCGTGAATGAGCAGTTCTTC
19	TRBV20-1	many	TRBD1	TRBJ2-2	CSAKRPGQGKGWRTGELFF	TGCAGTGCCAAAAGACCGGGACAGGGAAAGGGCTGGAGGACCGGGGAGCTGTTTTTT
17	TRBV5-6	NA	NA	TRBJ1-6	CASSFERWSSYNSPLHF	TGTGCCAGCAGCTTTGAGCGTTGGAGCTCCTATAATTCACCCCTCCACTTT
14	TRBV25-1	many	NA	TRBJ2-1	CASSGPGTVKRQFF	TGTGCCAGCAGTGGCCCCGGGACGGTGAAGAGGCAGTTCTTC
16	TRBV29-1	NA	NA	TRBJ2-3	CSVEDLRGLSTDTQYF	TGCAGCGTTGAAGATTTGCGGGGGCTTAGCACAGATACGCAGTATTTT
13	TRBV11-2	few	NA	TRBJ2-1	CASSPLGPTEQFF	TGTGCCAGCAGCCCACTAGGACCCACTGAGCAGTTCTTC
16	TRBV5-5	few	NA	TRBJ2-2	CASSIGQTTNTGELFF	TGTGCCAGCAGCATCGGACAGACGACGAACACCGGGGAGCTGTTTTTT
15	TRBV2	NA	NA	TRBJ2-2	CASRKRDRLTGELFF	TGTGCCAGCCGAAAGCGGGACAGGTTGACCGGGGAGCTGTTTTTT
12	TRBV4-1	many	NA	TRBJ2-3	CASSQDTDTQYF	TGTGCCAGCAGCCAAGATACAGATACGCAGTATTTT
15	TRBV28	few	TRBD1	TRBJ2-3	CASRTQGWGTDTQYF	TGTGCCAGCAGAACACAGGGGTGGGGGACAGATACGCAGTATTTT
12	TRBV5-1	NA	NA	TRBJ1-1	CASRLGDTEAFF	TGCGCCAGCAGGCTGGGGGACACTGAAGCTTTCTTT
18	TRBV6-5	NA	TRBD2	TRBJ2-2	CASSYDTSGGANTGELFF	TGTGCCAGCAGTTACGATACTAGCGGGGGGGCGAACACCGGGGAGCTGTTTTTT
14	TRBV29-1	NA	NA	TRBJ2-7	CSVEIRTESYEQYF	TGCAGCGTTGAGATCCGGACGGAGTCCTACGAGCAGTACTTC